The rows below give T cell receptor beta chains drawn from one sample of a study of human T cells and chemical hapten exposure. TCRdb passed the RACE reads through MiXCR, listing each CDR3 protein once. The sample lists about 74,000 distinct CDR3 sequences, around a third occurring once. Sequences were derived from whole blood, sampled in connection with sensitization to the hapten diphenylcyclopropenone (DPC). The source is a man in his forties with alopecia areata. Some clones in this sample may be carry-over from other donors' samples. Both conserved end residues are part of each CDR3. The order of the fields is clone size, D gene, V gene, J gene, CDR3 protein, CDR3 DNA. The D gene is left open where the match is weak. Only part of the rows carry a size: once, few, many, or a class if the clone is expanded.

clone size: many
D gene: .
V gene: TRBV20-1
J gene: TRBJ2-7
CDR3 protein: CSARPPSDSSYEQYF
CDR3 DNA: TGCAGTGCCCGCCCACCGAGTGACAGCTCCTACGAGCAGTACTTC

clone size: .
D gene: .
V gene: TRBV27
J gene: TRBJ1-1
CDR3 protein: CASKDSWTEAFF
CDR3 DNA: TGTGCCAGCAAGGACAGCTGGACTGAAGCTTTCTTT

clone size: .
D gene: .
V gene: TRBV5-1
J gene: TRBJ2-3
CDR3 protein: CASSLRELMSTDTQYF
CDR3 DNA: TGCGCCAGCAGCTTGAGGGAGCTTATGAGCACAGATACGCAGTATTTT

clone size: once
D gene: .
V gene: TRBV15
J gene: TRBJ2-3
CDR3 protein: CATTKGSARTDTQYF
CDR3 DNA: TGTGCCACCACCAAGGGAAGCGCCCGCACAGATACGCAGTATTTT

clone size: .
D gene: TRBD1
V gene: TRBV7-9
J gene: TRBJ1-1
CDR3 protein: CASSTGGSTEAFF
CDR3 DNA: TGTGCCAGCAGCACAGGGGGTAGCACTGAAGCTTTCTTT

clone size: few
D gene: .
V gene: TRBV7-6
J gene: TRBJ1-1
CDR3 protein: CASSLGTAAEAFF
CDR3 DNA: TGTGCCAGCAGCTTAGGAACAGCGGCTGAAGCTTTCTTT

clone size: .
D gene: .
V gene: TRBV14
J gene: TRBJ2-7
CDR3 protein: CASRGSGTQGLFEQYF
CDR3 DNA: TGTGCCAGCAGGGGCTCCGGGACCCAAGGCCTCTTCGAGCAGTACTTC

clone size: once
D gene: TRBD1
V gene: TRBV7-3
J gene: TRBJ1-1
CDR3 protein: CASSRTGGSETFF
CDR3 DNA: TGTGCCAGCAGCCGGACAGGGGGCTCTGAAACTTTCTTT

clone size: .
D gene: .
V gene: TRBV11-2
J gene: TRBJ2-7
CDR3 protein: CASSLRAEPSYEQYF
CDR3 DNA: TGTGCCAGCAGCTTAAGGGCAGAACCCTCCTACGAGCAGTACTTC

clone size: .
D gene: .
V gene: TRBV7-2
J gene: TRBJ2-7
CDR3 protein: CASSHGPAYEQYF
CDR3 DNA: TGTGCCAGCAGCCATGGTCCCGCCTACGAGCAGTACTTC

clone size: few
D gene: .
V gene: TRBV5-1
J gene: TRBJ2-7
CDR3 protein: CASNHPGEGEQYF
CDR3 DNA: TGCGCCAGCAACCACCCCGGGGAAGGGGAGCAGTACTTC

clone size: .
D gene: TRBD2
V gene: TRBV28
J gene: TRBJ2-7
CDR3 protein: CASSLSGNSYEQYF
CDR3 DNA: TGTGCCAGCAGTCTGAGCGGGAACTCCTACGAGCAGTACTTC

clone size: few
D gene: TRBD1
V gene: TRBV5-1
J gene: TRBJ1-1
CDR3 protein: CASSLQGASETEAFF
CDR3 DNA: TGCGCCAGCAGCTTACAGGGGGCGTCGGAAACTGAAGCTTTCTTT

clone size: .
D gene: .
V gene: TRBV12-3/TRBV12-4
J gene: TRBJ1-5
CDR3 protein: CASSPRALSNQPQHF
CDR3 DNA: TGTGCCAGCAGTCCCCGGGCCCTTAGCAATCAGCCCCAGCATTTT

clone size: .
D gene: .
V gene: TRBV12-3/TRBV12-4
J gene: TRBJ2-3
CDR3 protein: CASSAIRGNTQYF
CDR3 DNA: TGTGCCAGCAGTGCCATACGGGGGAACACGCAGTATTTT

clone size: few
D gene: TRBD2
V gene: TRBV5-1
J gene: TRBJ2-1
CDR3 protein: CASSPQRASGRVNEQFF
CDR3 DNA: TGCGCCAGCAGCCCCCAGAGGGCTAGCGGGAGGGTCAATGAGCAGTTCTTC

clone size: few
D gene: .
V gene: TRBV12-3/TRBV12-4
J gene: TRBJ2-1
CDR3 protein: CASSFSSFGNEQFF
CDR3 DNA: TGTGCCAGCAGTTTTTCTAGTTTCGGCAATGAGCAGTTCTTC

clone size: .
D gene: .
V gene: TRBV28
J gene: TRBJ2-6
CDR3 protein: CASSLALSGANVLTF
CDR3 DNA: TGTGCCAGCAGCCTCGCCCTCTCTGGGGCCAACGTCCTGACTTTC

clone size: .
D gene: .
V gene: TRBV5-1
J gene: TRBJ2-1
CDR3 protein: CASSLNREVTPQFF
CDR3 DNA: TGCGCCAGCAGCTTGAACAGGGAGGTCACCCCCCAGTTCTTC

clone size: .
D gene: TRBD1
V gene: TRBV7-2
J gene: TRBJ1-3
CDR3 protein: CASSLGQGAGNTIYF
CDR3 DNA: TGTGCCAGCAGCTTGGGACAGGGGGCGGGAAACACCATATATTTT

clone size: .
D gene: .
V gene: TRBV12-3/TRBV12-4
J gene: TRBJ1-1
CDR3 protein: CASSPWQGLNTEAFF
CDR3 DNA: TGTGCCAGCAGTCCCTGGCAGGGGTTGAACACTGAAGCTTTCTTT

clone size: .
D gene: TRBD2
V gene: TRBV7-9
J gene: TRBJ2-3
CDR3 protein: CASTALSGTPRDTQYF
CDR3 DNA: TGTGCCAGCACCGCTTTAAGCGGGACGCCAAGAGATACGCAGTATTTT

clone size: few
D gene: .
V gene: TRBV5-1
J gene: TRBJ2-1
CDR3 protein: CASSLGPEGIEQFF
CDR3 DNA: TGCGCCAGCAGCTTGGGACCCGAAGGTATTGAGCAGTTCTTC

clone size: .
D gene: .
V gene: TRBV5-1
J gene: TRBJ1-6
CDR3 protein: CASSIRADPGDSPLHF
CDR3 DNA: TGCGCCAGCAGCATCCGCGCCGACCCTGGGGATTCACCCCTCCACTTT

clone size: .
D gene: .
V gene: TRBV7-6
J gene: TRBJ2-5
CDR3 protein: CASSSAETQDF
CDR3 DNA: TGTGCCAGCAGCTCGGCAGAGACCCAGGACTTC

clone size: .
D gene: .
V gene: TRBV12-3/TRBV12-4
J gene: TRBJ1-1
CDR3 protein: CASSPGQLAEAFF
CDR3 DNA: TGTGCCAGCAGCCCAGGACAGCTCGCTGAAGCTTTCTTT

clone size: .
D gene: .
V gene: TRBV5-5
J gene: TRBJ2-1
CDR3 protein: CASSFGAVARYNEQFF
CDR3 DNA: TGTGCCAGCAGCTTTGGGGCGGTAGCGCGCTACAATGAGCAGTTCTTC

clone size: .
D gene: TRBD2
V gene: TRBV27
J gene: TRBJ2-7
CDR3 protein: CASSPSSGPYEQYF
CDR3 DNA: TGTGCCAGCAGTCCATCTAGCGGACCCTACGAGCAGTACTTC

clone size: .
D gene: TRBD2
V gene: TRBV20-1
J gene: TRBJ2-7
CDR3 protein: CSARSTSAYSYEQYF
CDR3 DNA: TGCAGTGCTAGATCTACTAGCGCCTACTCCTACGAGCAGTACTTC

clone size: few
D gene: .
V gene: TRBV10-3
J gene: TRBJ1-5
CDR3 protein: CARDLGEGRGNQPQHF
CDR3 DNA: TGTGCCAGAGATTTAGGGGAGGGAAGAGGCAATCAGCCCCAGCATTTT

clone size: .
D gene: .
V gene: TRBV4-3
J gene: TRBJ2-2
CDR3 protein: CASSQSASVINTGELFF
CDR3 DNA: TGCGCCAGCAGCCAATCTGCCTCAGTAATCAACACCGGGGAGCTGTTTTTT

clone size: few
D gene: .
V gene: TRBV7-9
J gene: TRBJ2-4
CDR3 protein: CASSLLQWGAKNIQYF
CDR3 DNA: TGTGCCAGCAGCTTGCTTCAGTGGGGGGCCAAAAACATTCAGTACTTC

clone size: few
D gene: TRBD2
V gene: TRBV7-9
J gene: TRBJ2-1
CDR3 protein: CASSFLAGSYNEQFF
CDR3 DNA: TGTGCCAGCAGCTTTCTAGCGGGGTCCTACAATGAGCAGTTCTTC

clone size: .
D gene: .
V gene: TRBV28
J gene: TRBJ1-5
CDR3 protein: CASSRNSQPQHF
CDR3 DNA: TGTGCCAGCAGTCGAAACTCTCAGCCCCAGCATTTT

clone size: few
D gene: TRBD1
V gene: TRBV20-1
J gene: TRBJ1-2
CDR3 protein: CSASDSVRDRGDYFGGYTF
CDR3 DNA: TGCAGTGCTAGTGATTCGGTTAGGGACAGGGGGGATTATTTTGGTGGCTACACCTTC

clone size: few
D gene: .
V gene: TRBV12-3/TRBV12-4
J gene: TRBJ2-1
CDR3 protein: CASSLLASYNEQFF
CDR3 DNA: TGTGCCAGCAGTTTACTAGCGTCCTACAATGAGCAGTTCTTC

clone size: few
D gene: .
V gene: TRBV6-2/TRBV6-3
J gene: TRBJ2-3
CDR3 protein: CASSSSTDTQYF
CDR3 DNA: TGTGCCAGCAGTTCTAGCACAGATACGCAGTATTTT

clone size: .
D gene: .
V gene: TRBV9
J gene: TRBJ2-1
CDR3 protein: CASSHEGGFGASYNEQFF
CDR3 DNA: TGTGCCAGCAGCCACGAGGGGGGCTTTGGAGCGTCTTACAATGAGCAGTTCTTC

clone size: .
D gene: .
V gene: TRBV4-2
J gene: TRBJ1-2
CDR3 protein: CASSQDRGFYGYTF
CDR3 DNA: TGTGCCAGCAGCCAAGACAGGGGCTTTTATGGCTACACCTTC

clone size: once
D gene: TRBD2
V gene: TRBV19
J gene: TRBJ2-7
CDR3 protein: CASSKGLAGGLLENEQYF
CDR3 DNA: TGTGCCAGTAGTAAGGGACTAGCGGGAGGCCTCCTCGAGAACGAGCAGTACTTC

clone size: few
D gene: TRBD2
V gene: TRBV7-9
J gene: TRBJ2-1
CDR3 protein: CASSFGSSGEEFF
CDR3 DNA: TGTGCCAGCAGCTTCGGGTCGAGCGGGGAGGAGTTCTTC

clone size: few
D gene: .
V gene: TRBV5-1
J gene: TRBJ2-3
CDR3 protein: CASSLGVVADTQYF
CDR3 DNA: TGCGCCAGCAGCCTGGGAGTAGTCGCAGATACGCAGTATTTT

clone size: few
D gene: TRBD1
V gene: TRBV7-8
J gene: TRBJ2-7
CDR3 protein: CASSPRTGYEQYF
CDR3 DNA: TGTGCCAGCAGCCCGAGGACAGGGTACGAGCAGTACTTC

clone size: .
D gene: .
V gene: TRBV6-2/TRBV6-3
J gene: TRBJ2-7
CDR3 protein: CASSLQFPSSYEQYF
CDR3 DNA: TGTGCCAGCAGTTTACAGTTCCCGAGCTCCTACGAGCAGTACTTC

clone size: few
D gene: TRBD2
V gene: TRBV4-2
J gene: TRBJ2-2
CDR3 protein: CASSQGLADTGELFF
CDR3 DNA: TGTGCCAGCAGCCAAGGACTAGCGGACACCGGGGAGCTGTTTTTT

clone size: .
D gene: .
V gene: TRBV6-4
J gene: TRBJ2-2
CDR3 protein: CASSVTPGTGELFF
CDR3 DNA: TGTGCCAGCAGTGTTACCCCGGGCACCGGGGAGCTGTTTTTT

clone size: few
D gene: .
V gene: TRBV20-1
J gene: TRBJ1-1
CDR3 protein: CSANRQVTEAFF
CDR3 DNA: TGCAGTGCTAACCGACAGGTTACTGAAGCTTTCTTT

clone size: .
D gene: .
V gene: TRBV30
J gene: TRBJ1-5
CDR3 protein: CAWSTGSGSPQHF
CDR3 DNA: TGTGCCTGGAGCACTGGGAGCGGATCGCCCCAGCATTTT

clone size: few
D gene: TRBD2
V gene: TRBV6-4
J gene: TRBJ2-1
CDR3 protein: CASSVLAGELGEQFF
CDR3 DNA: TGTGCCAGCAGTGTACTAGCGGGAGAGTTGGGTGAGCAGTTCTTC

clone size: few
D gene: .
V gene: TRBV20-1
J gene: TRBJ2-3
CDR3 protein: CSAALMGSYDTQYF
CDR3 DNA: TGCAGTGCTGCCCTCATGGGGAGCTACGATACGCAGTATTTT

clone size: .
D gene: TRBD2
V gene: TRBV6-5
J gene: TRBJ2-1
CDR3 protein: CASSYLNLAGGTEQFF
CDR3 DNA: TGTGCCAGCAGTTACCTAAACCTAGCGGGAGGCACTGAGCAGTTCTTC

clone size: few
D gene: .
V gene: TRBV20-1
J gene: TRBJ2-6
CDR3 protein: CSARITTLGGANVLTF
CDR3 DNA: TGCAGTGCTAGAATAACAACTCTCGGCGGGGCCAACGTCCTGACTTTC